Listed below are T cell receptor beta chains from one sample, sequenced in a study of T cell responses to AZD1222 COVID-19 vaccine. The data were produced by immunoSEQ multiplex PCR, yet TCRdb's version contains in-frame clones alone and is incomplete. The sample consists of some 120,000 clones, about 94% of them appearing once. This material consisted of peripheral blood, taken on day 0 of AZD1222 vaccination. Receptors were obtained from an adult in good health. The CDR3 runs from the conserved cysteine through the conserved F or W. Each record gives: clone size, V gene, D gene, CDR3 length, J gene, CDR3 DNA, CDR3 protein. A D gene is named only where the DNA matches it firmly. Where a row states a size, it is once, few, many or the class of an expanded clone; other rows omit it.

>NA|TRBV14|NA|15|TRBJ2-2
TGTGCCAGCAGCCAAGCCAGGGCGGGCACCGGGGAGCTGTTTTTT
CASSQARAGTGELFF
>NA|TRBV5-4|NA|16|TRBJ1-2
TGTGCCGGGTCCGGGACCGACTTCACGGGGGGCTATGGCTACACCTTC
CAGSGTDFTGGYGYTF
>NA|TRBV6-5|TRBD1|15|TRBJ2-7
TGTGCCAGCAGTCGCTCGGGACAGGGTCCCTACGAGCAGTACTTC
CASSRSGQGPYEQYF
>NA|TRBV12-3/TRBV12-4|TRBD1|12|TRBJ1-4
TGTGCCAGCAGTTCCGGGACAGGGCCCTTGTTTTTT
CASSSGTGPLFF
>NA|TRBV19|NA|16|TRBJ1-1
TGTGCCAGTAGTATTTTGAACCGTCGTCCCAACTCTGAAGCTTTCTTT
CASSILNRRPNSEAFF
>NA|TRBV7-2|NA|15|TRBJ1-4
TGTGCCAGCAGCTTAGCGGGGGGAATTGGTGAAAAACTGTTTTTT
CASSLAGGIGEKLFF
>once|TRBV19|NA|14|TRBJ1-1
TGTGCCAGTAGACCTCTTGCTTTGACAGCAGAAGCTTTCTTT
CASRPLALTAEAFF
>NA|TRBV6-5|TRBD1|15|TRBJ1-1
TGTGCCAGCAGCCCCGACAGGGGACCAAACACTGAAGCTTTCTTT
CASSPDRGPNTEAFF
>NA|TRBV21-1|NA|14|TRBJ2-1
TGTGCCAGCAGCTCCCCTGACAGATACAATGAGCAGTTCTTC
CASSSPDRYNEQFF
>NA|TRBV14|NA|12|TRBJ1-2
TGTGCCAGCAGCCAAGGACCTTATGGCTACACCTTC
CASSQGPYGYTF
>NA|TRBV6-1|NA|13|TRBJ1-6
TGTGCCAGCAGTGATCAGGGCAATTCACCCCTCCACTTT
CASSDQGNSPLHF
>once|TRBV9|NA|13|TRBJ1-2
TGTGCCAGCAGCCCCGGGGGGGACTATGGCTACACCTTC
CASSPGGDYGYTF
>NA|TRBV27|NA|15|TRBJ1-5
TGTGCCAGCCGACTTGGTCCCTATAGCAATCAGCCCCAGCATTTT
CASRLGPYSNQPQHF
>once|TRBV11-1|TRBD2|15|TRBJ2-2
TGTGCCAGCAGCTCCACTAGCGGGGAGACCGGGGAGCTGTTTTTT
CASSSTSGETGELFF
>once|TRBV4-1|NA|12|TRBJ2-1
TGCGCCAGCAGCCAAGAAGGGAATGAGCAGTTCTTC
CASSQEGNEQFF
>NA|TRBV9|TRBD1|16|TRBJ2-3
TGTGCCAGCAGCGTAGAAGGACAGGGGGTCACAGATACGCAGTATTTT
CASSVEGQGVTDTQYF
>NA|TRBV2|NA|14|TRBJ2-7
TGTGCCACTCACCCGGGACACAGCTCCTACGAGCAGTACTTC
CATHPGHSSYEQYF
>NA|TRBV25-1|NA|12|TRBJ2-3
TGTGCCAGCAGTGACCTAACAGATACGCAGTATTTT
CASSDLTDTQYF
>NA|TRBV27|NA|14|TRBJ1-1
TGTGCCAGCAGTGTGACGGGGCTAAACACTGAAGCTTTCTTT
CASSVTGLNTEAFF
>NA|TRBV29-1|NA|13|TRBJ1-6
TGCAGCGTTGCACCAGGTTCGGGTTCACCCCTCCACTTT
CSVAPGSGSPLHF
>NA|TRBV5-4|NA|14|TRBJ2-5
TGTGCCAGCAGCTCAATGCAGGGGGGTGAGACCCAGTACTTC
CASSSMQGGETQYF
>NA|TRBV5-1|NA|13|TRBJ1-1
TGCGCCAGCAGAGTTGGAGAGAACACTGAAGCTTTCTTT
CASRVGENTEAFF
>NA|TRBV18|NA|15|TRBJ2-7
TGTGCCAGCTCACCACCGAATCAGGGCTTGAGCGAGCAGTACTTC
CASSPPNQGLSEQYF